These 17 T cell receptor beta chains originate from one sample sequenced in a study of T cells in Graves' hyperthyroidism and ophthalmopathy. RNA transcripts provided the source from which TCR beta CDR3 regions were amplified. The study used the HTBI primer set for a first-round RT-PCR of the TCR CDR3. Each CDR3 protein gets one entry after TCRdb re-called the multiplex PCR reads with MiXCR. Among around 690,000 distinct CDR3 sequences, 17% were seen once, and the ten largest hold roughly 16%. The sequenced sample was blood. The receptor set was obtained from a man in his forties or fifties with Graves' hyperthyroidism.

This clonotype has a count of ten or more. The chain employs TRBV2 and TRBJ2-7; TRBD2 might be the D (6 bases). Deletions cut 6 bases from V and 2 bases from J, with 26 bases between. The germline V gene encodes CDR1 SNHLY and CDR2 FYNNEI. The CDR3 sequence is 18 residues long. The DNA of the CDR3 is TGTGCCAGCAGGGGGGGAACTACGAGGGAGAGGGAACCCTACGAGCAGTACTTC. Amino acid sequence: CASRGGTTREREPYEQYF.

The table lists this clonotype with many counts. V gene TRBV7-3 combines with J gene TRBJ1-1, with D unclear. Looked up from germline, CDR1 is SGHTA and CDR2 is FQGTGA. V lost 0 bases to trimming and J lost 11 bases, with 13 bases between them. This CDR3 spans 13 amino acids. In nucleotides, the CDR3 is TGTGCCAGCAGCTTAACTGGGATTGATGTGGCTTTCTTT. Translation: CASSLTGIDVAFF.

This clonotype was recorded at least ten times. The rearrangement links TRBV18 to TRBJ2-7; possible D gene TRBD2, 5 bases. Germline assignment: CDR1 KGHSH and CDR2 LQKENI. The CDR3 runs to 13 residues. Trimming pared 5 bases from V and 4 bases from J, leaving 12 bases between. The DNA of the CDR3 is TGTGCCAGCTCAGGGAGTGGGGTTTACGAGCAGTACTTC. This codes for CASSGSGVYEQYF.

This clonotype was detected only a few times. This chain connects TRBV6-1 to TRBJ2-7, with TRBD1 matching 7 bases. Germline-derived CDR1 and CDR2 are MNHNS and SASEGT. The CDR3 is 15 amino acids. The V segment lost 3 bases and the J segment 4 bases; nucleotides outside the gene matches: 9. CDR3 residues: CASSDVLGGVYEQYF. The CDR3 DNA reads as TGTGCCAGCAGTGACGTTTTAGGGGGCGTTTACGAGCAGTACTTC.

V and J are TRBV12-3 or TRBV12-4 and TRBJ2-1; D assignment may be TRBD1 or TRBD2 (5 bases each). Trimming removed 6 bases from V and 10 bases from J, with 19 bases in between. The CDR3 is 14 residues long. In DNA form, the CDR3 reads TGTGCCAGCAGGACAAAAGGGGCAGGGACGGAGCAGTTCTTC. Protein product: CASRTKGAGTEQFF.

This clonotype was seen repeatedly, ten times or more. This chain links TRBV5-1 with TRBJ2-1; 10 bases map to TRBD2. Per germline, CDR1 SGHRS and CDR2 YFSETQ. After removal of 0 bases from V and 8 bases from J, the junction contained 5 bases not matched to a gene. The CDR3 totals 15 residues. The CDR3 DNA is TGCGCCAGCAGCTTGGGGGGGACTAGCGTGTATGAGCAGTTCTTC. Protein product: CASSLGGTSVYEQFF.

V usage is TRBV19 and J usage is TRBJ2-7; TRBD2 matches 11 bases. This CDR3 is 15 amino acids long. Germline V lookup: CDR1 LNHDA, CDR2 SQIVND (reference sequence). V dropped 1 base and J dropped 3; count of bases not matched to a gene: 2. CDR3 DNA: TGTGCCAGTAGTATAGGACTAGCGGGGAACTACGAGCAGTACTTC. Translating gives CASSIGLAGNYEQYF.

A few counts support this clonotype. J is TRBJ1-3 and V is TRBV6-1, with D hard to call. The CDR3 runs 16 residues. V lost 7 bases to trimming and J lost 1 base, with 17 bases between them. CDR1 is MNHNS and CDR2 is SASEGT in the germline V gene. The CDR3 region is CASTSAQAPSGNTIYF. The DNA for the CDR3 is TGTGCCAGCACCTCGGCGCAGGCACCATCTGGAAACACCATATATTTT.

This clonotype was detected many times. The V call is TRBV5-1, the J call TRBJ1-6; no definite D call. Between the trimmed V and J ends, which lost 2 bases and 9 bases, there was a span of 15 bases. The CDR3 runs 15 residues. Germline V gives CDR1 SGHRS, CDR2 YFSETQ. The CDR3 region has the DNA TGCGCCAGCAGCTTCGCGGTCTTTATCCTTTCACCCCTCCACTTT. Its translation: CASSFAVFILSPLHF.

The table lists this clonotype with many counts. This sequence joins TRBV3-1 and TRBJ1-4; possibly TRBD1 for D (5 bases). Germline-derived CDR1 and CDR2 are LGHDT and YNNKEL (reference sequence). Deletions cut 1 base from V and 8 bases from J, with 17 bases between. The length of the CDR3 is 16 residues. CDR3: CASSQAVGRGDEKLFF. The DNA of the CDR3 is TGTGCCAGCAGCCAAGCCGTTGGAAGGGGAGACGAAAAACTGTTTTTT.

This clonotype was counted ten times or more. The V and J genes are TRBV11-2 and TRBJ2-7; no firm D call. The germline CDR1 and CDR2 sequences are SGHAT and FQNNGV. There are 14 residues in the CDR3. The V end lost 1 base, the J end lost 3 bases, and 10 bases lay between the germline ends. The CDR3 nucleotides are TGTGCCAGCAGCTTAGGAGGCGGCGGCTACGAGCAGTACTTC. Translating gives CASSLGGGGYEQYF.

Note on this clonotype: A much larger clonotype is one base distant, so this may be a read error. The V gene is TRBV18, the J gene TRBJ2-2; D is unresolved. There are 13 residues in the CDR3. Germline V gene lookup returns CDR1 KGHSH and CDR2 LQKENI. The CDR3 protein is CAGSPSTVGELFF. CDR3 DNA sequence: TGTGCCGGCTCACCATCTACGGTCGGGGAGCTGTTTTTT.

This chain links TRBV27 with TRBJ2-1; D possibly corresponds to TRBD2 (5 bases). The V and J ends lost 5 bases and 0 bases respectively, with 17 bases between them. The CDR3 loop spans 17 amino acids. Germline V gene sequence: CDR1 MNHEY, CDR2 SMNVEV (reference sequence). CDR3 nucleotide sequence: TGTGCCAGCAGTGAGGAGGACTGGGCGAGCTCCTACAATGAGCAGTTCTTC. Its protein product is CASSEEDWASSYNEQFF.

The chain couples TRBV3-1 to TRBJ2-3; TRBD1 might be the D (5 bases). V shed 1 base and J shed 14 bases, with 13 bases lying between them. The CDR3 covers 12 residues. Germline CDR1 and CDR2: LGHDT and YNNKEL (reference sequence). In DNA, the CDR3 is TGTGCCAGCAGCCAAGCTGACAGAAATCCGTATTTT. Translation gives CASSQADRNPYF.

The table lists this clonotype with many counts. The CDR3 DNA is TGTGCCAGCAGCTTAGTGGGGAGAGGGAATGAGCAGTTCTTC. This codes for CASSLVGRGNEQFF. The genes are TRBV7-9 and TRBJ2-1, with D perhaps matching TRBD2 (5 bases). This CDR3 is built from 14 residues. CDR1 is SEHNR, CDR2 FQNEAQ, per germline (reference sequence). Trimming left V 1 base short and J 7 bases short, with 11 bases between.

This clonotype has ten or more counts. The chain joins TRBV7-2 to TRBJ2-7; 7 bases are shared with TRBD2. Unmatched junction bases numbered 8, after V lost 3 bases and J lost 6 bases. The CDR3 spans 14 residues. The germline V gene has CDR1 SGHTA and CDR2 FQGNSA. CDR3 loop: CASSFAGVRGEQYF. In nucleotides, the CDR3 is TGTGCCAGCAGCTTCGCGGGAGTACGAGGCGAGCAGTACTTC.

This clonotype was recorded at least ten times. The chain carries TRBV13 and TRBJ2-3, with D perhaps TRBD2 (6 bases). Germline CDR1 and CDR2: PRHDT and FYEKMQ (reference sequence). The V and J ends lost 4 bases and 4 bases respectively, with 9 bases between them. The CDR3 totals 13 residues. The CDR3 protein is CASSSTSADTQYF. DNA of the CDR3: TGTGCCAGCAGCTCGACTAGTGCAGATACGCAGTATTTT.